The clone carrying this T cell receptor beta chain was seen once. Method: immunoSEQ multiplex PCR; TCRdb's copy keeps in-frame clones and lacks some. Of about 49,000 clones in the sample, roughly 85% were seen once. V shed 11 bases and J 1 base; nucleotides not matched to a gene: 5. CDR3 length: 13 amino acids. Germline V CDR1 and CDR2: MNHEY, SVGAGI. This sample stems from a study of control samples from healthy donors and cancer patients. The chain couples TRBV6-5 to TRBJ1-5, with 7 nucleotides matching TRBD1. The clonotype was recovered from a woman in her forties or fifties with lung cancer. The sample consisted of PBMCs. In nucleotides, the CDR3 is TGTGCCGGGAGACAGGGAAGCAATCAGCCCCAGCATTTT. This encodes CAGRQGSNQPQHF.